These 30 T cell receptor beta chains came from one sample sequenced in a study of T cell responses to AZD1222 COVID-19 vaccine. Here immunoSEQ multiplex PCR was the method, and the copy in TCRdb shows in-frame clones only, minus some. There are fewer than 140,000 clones in the sample; roughly 90% occur only once, and approximately 5.4% lies in the top ten. The sequenced sample was peripheral blood, obtained on day 0 of AZD1222 vaccination. Receptor source: an adult in good health.

The CDR3 nucleotides are TGTGCCAGCAGCAAAGAGGTGGCGGGAGGGCCAGATACGCAGTATTTT. It specifies CASSKEVAGGPDTQYF. The rearrangement uses TRBV21-1 and TRBJ2-3; TRBD2 is the table's D call and was not checked against the DNA. TRBV21-1 constitutes a pseudogene. The CDR3 is 16 amino acids.

This rearrangement joins TRBV27 to TRBJ2-1; 11 bases line up with TRBD2. The V segment lost 2 bases and the J segment 7 bases; nucleotides outside the gene matches: 4. This CDR3 is built from 15 residues. Germline lookup yields CDR1 MNHEY and CDR2 SMNVEV (reference sequence). This CDR3 reads CASSLRTSGSNEQFF. CDR3 sequence (DNA): TGTGCCAGCAGTTTACGAACTAGCGGGAGTAATGAGCAGTTCTTC.

The rearrangement uses TRBV18 and TRBJ2-5; TRBD1 matches 7 bases. After removal of 3 bases from V and 5 bases from J, the junction contained 9 bases not matched to a gene. Per germline, CDR1 KGHSH and CDR2 LQKENI. This CDR3 spans 15 amino acids. The CDR3: CASSPPTGIRETQYF. DNA for the CDR3: TGTGCCAGCTCACCCCCGACAGGGATTAGGGAGACCCAGTACTTC. Supplemented by reference TRBV18 and TRBJ2-5, the full variable domain reads NAGVMQNPRHLVRRRGQEARLRCSPMKGHSHVYWYRQLPEEGLKFMVYLQKENIIDESGMPKERFSAEFPKEGPSILRIQQVVRGDSAAYFCASSPPTGIRETQYFGPGTRLLVL.

This chain connects TRBV4-1 to TRBJ2-5; no clear D. With 1 base removed from V and 1 base from J, the gap between germline ends came to 7 bases. The CDR3 has 14 residues. Per the germline V gene, CDR1 is MGHRA and CDR2 is YSYEKL. This chain's CDR3 is CASSQVSAQETQYF. DNA of the CDR3: TGCGCCAGCAGCCAAGTCTCCGCCCAAGAGACCCAGTACTTC.

V and J are TRBV28 and TRBJ2-2; a weak D match, TRBD2 (5 bases). Trimming removed 3 bases at V and 8 bases at J, with 10 bases between. The CDR3 is made up of 13 amino acids. Germline V gene lookup returns CDR1 MDHEN and CDR2 SYDVKM. The CDR3 sequence is CASSFGESGELFF. The CDR3 coding sequence is TGTGCCAGCAGTTTCGGGGAGTCGGGGGAGCTGTTTTTT.

The rearrangement uses TRBV6-1 and TRBJ1-4, with TRBD1 matching 10 bases. The V and J ends lost 1 base and 8 bases, in that order; junction bases with no gene match: 7. The CDR3 sequence is 16 residues long. CDR1 is MNHNS, CDR2 SASEGT, per germline. The CDR3 DNA is TGTGCCAGCAGTGAAGGAGCGACAGGGGGCCGGGAAAAACTGTTTTTT. Its translation: CASSEGATGGREKLFF.

This clone occurred once. In DNA, the CDR3 is TGCGCCAGCCGCAACCACTACGAGCAGTACTTC. Translated, it gives CASRNHYEQYF. V is TRBV5-1 and J is TRBJ2-7; the D is unclear. Looked up from germline, CDR1 is SGHRS and CDR2 is YFSETQ. Trimming took 7 bases from V and 3 from J, leaving 8 bases between them. This CDR3 is 11 amino acids long.

V gene TRBV11-1 combines with J gene TRBJ2-7; D gene ambiguous. This CDR3 contains 13 residues. Between the trimmed V and J ends, which lost 5 bases and 0 bases, there was a span of 8 bases. In germline, CDR1 is SGHAT, CDR2 FQDESV (reference sequence). CDR3 region: CASSIGSSYEQYF. CDR3 nucleotide sequence: TGTGCCAGCAGCATAGGAAGCTCCTACGAGCAGTACTTC.

Remarks on this clone: Its ends do not fully match the called genes, so a read error is possible. The chain is built from TRBV6-1 and TRBJ2-5; a weak D match, TRBD1 (5 bases). The germline V gene has CDR1 MNHNS and CDR2 SASEGT. The CDR3 totals 15 residues. DNA of the CDR3: TGTGCCAGCACTGAAAGGGGCGCGTCCCAGGAGACCCAGTACTTC. Its protein product is CASTERGASQETQYF.

The chain links TRBV11-2 to TRBJ2-7; D perhaps matches TRBD1 (5 bases). V was pared by 1 base and J by 1 base, with 11 bases between. CDR3 length: 15 residues. CDR1 and CDR2 from the germline V gene are SGHAT and FQNNGV. The CDR3 spells CASSLVVDSSYEQYF. In nucleotides, the CDR3 is TGTGCCAGCAGCTTAGTGGTCGACAGTTCCTACGAGCAGTACTTC. Supplemented by reference TRBV11-2 and TRBJ2-7, the full variable domain reads EAGVAQSPRYKIIEKRQSVAFWCNPISGHATLYWYQQILGQGPKLLIQFQNNGVVDDSQLPKDRFSAERLKGVDSTLKIQPAKLEDSAVYLCASSLVVDSSYEQYFGPGTRLTVT.

This chain connects TRBV19 to TRBJ1-1; D is uncertain. Trimming took 8 bases from V and 0 from J, leaving 16 bases between them. The CDR3 contains 15 residues. Germline CDR1 LNHDA, CDR2 SQIVND (reference sequence). The CDR3 protein is CASRSGRTLNTEAFF. CDR3 DNA sequence: TGTGCCAGTCGTTCGGGGAGAACCCTGAACACTGAAGCTTTCTTT.

This chain connects TRBV5-1 to TRBJ1-1; D gene uncertain. The germline CDR1 and CDR2 sequences are SGHRS and YFSETQ. This CDR3 spans 13 amino acids. V was pared by 3 bases and J by 3 bases, with 9 bases between. CDR3: CASSSRPYTEAFF. The CDR3 coding sequence is TGCGCCAGCAGCTCCCGGCCCTACACTGAAGCTTTCTTT.

This rearrangement joins TRBV7-6 to TRBJ2-1; 10 bases match TRBD2. Germline-derived CDR1 and CDR2 are SGHVS and FNYEAQ. With V trimmed by 1 base and J by 8 bases, 14 bases remained unmatched. The CDR3 runs 18 residues. The CDR3 protein is CASSLGSYSSGRGDEQFF. The CDR3, as DNA: TGTGCCAGCAGCTTAGGGTCGTATTCTAGCGGGAGAGGGGATGAGCAGTTCTTC.

This rearrangement joins TRBV9 to TRBJ2-1; D remains ambiguous. Per the germline V gene, CDR1 is SGDLS and CDR2 is YYNGEE. The CDR3 extends over 15 amino acids. V was clipped by 0 bases and J by 2 bases, with 9 bases between them. The CDR3, as DNA: TGTGCCAGCAGCGTAGGTGGCGGTACCTACAATGAGCAGTTCTTC. Translated: CASSVGGGTYNEQFF.

This clone has a single count. The chain links TRBV6-4 to TRBJ1-2; D possibly corresponds to TRBD1 (6 bases). Per germline, CDR1 MRHNA and CDR2 SNTAGT. The CDR3 spans 15 residues. V lost 2 bases and J 3 bases, leaving 13 bases between the germline ends. As DNA, the CDR3 is TGTGCCAGCAGTGACGAGACAGGAGCTCACTATGGCTACACCTTC. It yields the protein CASSDETGAHYGYTF.

This clone is a singleton in its sample. This chain joins TRBV11-3 and TRBJ2-7; 8 bases are shared with TRBD2. The CDR3 length is 15 residues. V gave up 5 bases and J gave up 2 bases; unmatched junction bases: 8. Germline V gene lookup returns CDR1 SGHNT and CDR2 YENEEA. The CDR3 sequence is CASSPPGGKPYEQYF. The CDR3, as DNA: TGTGCCAGCAGCCCCCCGGGGGGGAAGCCCTACGAGCAGTACTTC.

The J gene is TRBJ1-4, the V gene TRBV10-3; possibly TRBD1 for D (5 bases). The CDR3 is 15 amino acids. Germline lookup yields CDR1 ENHRY and CDR2 SYGVKD. Trimming left V 2 bases short and J 8 bases short, with 15 bases between. CDR3 coding DNA: TGTGCCATCAGTGAGGGGGCAGGTCTCGACGAAAAACTGTTTTTT. Translated, it gives CAISEGAGLDEKLFF.

Only a few counts were recorded for this clone. J is TRBJ2-1 and V is TRBV28, with a weak D call TRBD2 (5 bases). V was trimmed by 9 bases and J by 7 bases, leaving 16 bases between them. This CDR3 has 13 residues. Germline lookup yields CDR1 MDHEN and CDR2 SYDVKM. The CDR3 DNA sequence: TGTGCCAGTAGGACTGCCTCTCGGAATGAGCAGTTCTTC. This codes for CASRTASRNEQFF.

The chain joins TRBV7-9 to TRBJ2-1; D remains ambiguous. The CDR3 contains 11 residues. V gave up 5 bases and J gave up 10 bases, with 9 bases separating them. Germline CDR1 is SEHNR and CDR2 is FQNEAQ (reference sequence). The CDR3 here is CASSHPREQFF. The CDR3, as DNA: TGTGCCAGCAGCCATCCCCGCGAGCAGTTCTTC.

This chain links TRBV11-2 with TRBJ1-4; maybe TRBD1 (5 bases). Trimming left V 5 bases short and J 4 bases short, with 17 bases between. CDR3 length: 16 residues. The germline gives CDR1 SGHAT, CDR2 FQNNGV. Here the CDR3 reads CASSPDPGRFNEKLFF. In nucleotides, the CDR3 is TGTGCCAGCAGCCCTGATCCGGGACGGTTTAATGAAAAACTGTTTTTT.

The chain couples TRBV28 to TRBJ2-7, with D possibly TRBD2 on 6 matching bases. Germline assignment: CDR1 MDHEN and CDR2 SYDVKM. There are 15 residues in the CDR3. The ends were cut back, 7 bases at V and 3 bases at J, with 19 bases in the middle. As DNA, the CDR3 is TGTGCCAGCAAAAAACTCTCCGGGGGAAGCTACGAGCAGTACTTC. It is translated as CASKKLSGGSYEQYF. Full variable domain (remainder filled in from reference TRBV28 and TRBJ2-7): DVKVTQSSRYLVKRTGEKVFLECVQDMDHENMFWYRQDPGLGLRLIYFSYDVKMKEKGDIPEGYSVSREKKERFSLILESASTNQTSMYLCASKKLSGGSYEQYFGPGTRLTVT.

The CDR3 reads CASSSGDGTNEQFF. The DNA of the CDR3 is TGTGCCAGCAGCTCCGGGGACGGGACCAATGAGCAGTTCTTC. The V gene is TRBV7-2, the J gene TRBJ2-1; perhaps D is TRBD1 or TRBD2 (5 bases each). This CDR3 is 14 amino acids long. V lost 4 bases to trimming and J lost 6 bases, with 13 bases between them. Germline V lookup: CDR1 SGHTA, CDR2 FQGNSA.

The V and J genes are TRBV19 and TRBJ2-1; 9 bases are shared with TRBD2. V was clipped by 5 bases and J by 8 bases; unmatched bases: 7. The CDR3 runs to 14 residues. CDR1 and CDR2 (germline): LNHDA, SQIVND (reference sequence). The CDR3 DNA is TGTGCCAGTAGTTCGCGGACTAGCGACCATGAGCAGTTCTTC. Translation gives CASSSRTSDHEQFF.

The chain joins TRBV27 to TRBJ1-1, with D tentatively TRBD1 (6 bases). CDR1 is MNHEY, CDR2 SMNVEV, per germline (reference sequence). The germline V and J ends were trimmed by 2 bases and 1 base, with 14 bases remaining between them. The CDR3 consists of 16 residues. This CDR3 reads CASSLGLQGTNTEAFF. The CDR3 DNA sequence: TGTGCCAGCAGTTTAGGGCTTCAGGGGACGAACACTGAAGCTTTCTTT.

The J gene is TRBJ2-1, the V gene TRBV3-1 (or the pseudogene TRBV3-2), with TRBD2 matching over 9 bases. The germline V gene has CDR1 LGHDT and CDR2 YNNKEL (reference sequence). V trimming: 6 bases; J trimming: 0 bases; junction bases outside the gene matches: 3. The CDR3 is 15 amino acids. The CDR3: CASSHSGGSYNEQFF. CDR3 DNA: TGTGCCAGCAGTCATAGCGGGGGCTCCTACAATGAGCAGTTCTTC.

The chain joins TRBV5-1 to TRBJ2-7; D uncertain. V dropped 0 bases and J dropped 4 bases, with 8 bases sitting between them. Per the germline V gene, CDR1 is SGHRS and CDR2 is YFSETQ. This CDR3 is 13 amino acids long. Written as DNA, the CDR3 is TGCGCCAGCAGCTTGGCTGTCCCATACGAGCAGTACTTC. Translating gives CASSLAVPYEQYF.

This chain connects TRBV7-9 to TRBJ1-3; D is unresolved. CDR1 SEHNR and CDR2 FQNEAQ come from the germline V gene (reference sequence). The CDR3 has 13 residues. V lost 5 bases, J lost 4 bases, and 9 bases lay in between. The CDR3 DNA follows: TGTGCCAGCAGCCACCGCCTAGGAAACACCATATATTTT. It codes for CASSHRLGNTIYF.

This clone appeared a single time. The genes are TRBV7-8 and TRBJ2-7; TRBD1 or TRBD2 may be the D gene (6 bases each). Per the germline V gene, CDR1 is SGHVS and CDR2 is FQNEAQ. V was shortened by 5 bases and J by 5 bases, with 22 bases between the two germline ends. The length of the CDR3 is 16 residues. CDR3 protein: CASSLEGGPRSNEQYF. The DNA of the CDR3 is TGTGCCAGCAGCCTTGAGGGGGGACCAAGGTCGAACGAGCAGTACTTC. Filled out from reference TRBV7-8 and TRBJ2-7, the complete variable domain reads GAGVSQSPRYKVAKRGQDVALRCDPISGHVSLFWYQQALGQGPEFLTYFQNEAQLDKSGLPSDRFFAERPEGSVSTLKIQRTQQEDSAVYLCASSLEGGPRSNEQYFGPGTRLTVT.

This clone was detected once. This chain links TRBV27 with TRBJ2-2; 8 bases match TRBD2. Germline V CDR1 and CDR2: MNHEY, SMNVEV (reference sequence). Unmatched junction bases numbered 9, after V lost 5 bases and J lost 7 bases. The CDR3 contains 15 residues. DNA for the CDR3: TGTGCCAGCAGTACCAGCGGGAGTCATATCGGGGAGCTGTTTTTT. This translates into CASSTSGSHIGELFF.

The chain joins TRBV19 to TRBJ2-3; D is uncertain. CDR3 length equals 12 residues. CDR1 is LNHDA, CDR2 SQIVND, per germline (reference sequence). V was clipped by 6 bases and J by 6 bases, with 10 bases between them. The CDR3 is CASSAQRDTQYF. In DNA form, the CDR3 reads TGTGCCAGTAGCGCGCAGAGGGATACGCAGTATTTT.